This T cell receptor (beta chain) is drawn from a study of T cells in Graves' hyperthyroidism and ophthalmopathy. The V end lost 5 bases, the J end lost 6 bases, and 11 bases lay between the germline ends. The CDR3 loop spans 13 amino acids. From germline, CDR1 is SGHAT and CDR2 FQNNGV. Authors of the study amplified TCR beta CDR3 regions from RNA transcripts. The HTBI primer set drove a first-round RT-PCR of the TCR CDR3. TCRdb ran MiXCR on the multiplex PCR reads and lists one entry per CDR3 protein. The sample holds 730,000 or so distinct CDR3 sequences, 15% to 20% seen once. This clonotype was seen repeatedly, ten times or more.

The receptor was derived from a woman between 50 and 59 years old with Graves' hyperthyroidism that later progressed to Graves' ophthalmopathy. Sequenced sample: blood. V usage is TRBV11-2 and J usage is TRBJ2-1; D unclear. CDR3 sequence (DNA): TGTGCCAGCAGCCCGCCTATGACCAATGAGCAGTTCTTC. It specifies CASSPPMTNEQFF.